The 10 T cell receptor beta chains presented below share a single source sample, sequenced in a study of radiation and T cells in renal cell carcinoma. Specified time point: blood 4 weeks post-SBRT, at nephrectomy. As to treatment: 15 Gy SBRT to primary tumor, nephrectomy 4 weeks later. The data were produced by immunoSEQ multiplex PCR, yet TCRdb's version contains in-frame clones alone and is incomplete. Here the sample spans some 100,000 clones, 84% being singletons. Sample: blood, taken from a patient whose treatment included radiotherapy and nephrectomy. These receptors were taken from a man between 60 and 75 years old with renal cell carcinoma.

This clone was counted only a few times. This chain joins TRBV2 and TRBJ1-2, with D unclear. The V and J ends lost 3 bases and 0 bases respectively, with 5 bases between them. CDR1 is SNHLY and CDR2 is FYNNEI in the germline V gene. There are 13 residues in the CDR3. DNA of the CDR3: TGTGCCAGCAGTGAGACCACTAACTATGGCTACACCTTC. This translates into CASSETTNYGYTF.

The chain is built from TRBV5-6 and TRBJ2-7; D is perhaps TRBD1 or TRBD2 (5 bases each). V was shortened by 1 base and J by 3 bases, with 17 bases between the two germline ends. The length of the CDR3 is 16 residues. The germline CDR1 and CDR2 sequences are SGHDT and YYEEEE. The CDR3 sequence is CASSLTGLDFYYEQYF. The CDR3 region has the DNA TGTGCCAGCAGCTTGACAGGACTGGATTTTTACTACGAGCAGTACTTC.

This rearrangement joins TRBV7-2 to TRBJ2-7; no definite D call. The CDR3 contains 15 residues. The V gene's germline CDR1 is SGHTA and CDR2 FQGNSA. The V end lost 0 bases, the J end lost 4 bases, and 13 bases lay between the germline ends. The CDR3 is CASSLAYPGVYEQYF. CDR3 DNA sequence: TGTGCCAGCAGCTTAGCTTACCCGGGTGTGTACGAGCAGTACTTC. Based on the CDR3 plus reference TRBV7-2 and TRBJ2-7, the full variable domain is GAGVSQSPSNKVTEKGKDVELRCDPISGHTALYWYRQSLGQGLEFLIYFQGNSAPDKSGLPSDRFSAERTGGSVSTLTIQRTQQEDSAVYLCASSLAYPGVYEQYFGPGTRLTVT.

The chain has TRBV5-1 and TRBJ2-2; TRBD2 aligns across 11 bases. Germline V lookup: CDR1 SGHRS, CDR2 YFSETQ. The CDR3 is made up of 17 amino acids. Trimming took 0 bases from V and 6 from J; bases not matched to a gene: 7. The CDR3 coding sequence is TGCGCCAGCAGCTTGGCCAGGCTAGCGGGAGGACCCGGGGAGCTGTTTTTT. Protein product: CASSLARLAGGPGELFF.

The chain uses TRBV7-6 and TRBJ1-1; unclear D gene. V was trimmed by 5 bases and J by 0 bases, leaving 22 bases between them. The CDR3 consists of 18 residues. Germline lookup yields CDR1 SGHVS and CDR2 FNYEAQ. The CDR3 spells CASSPEALGSLMNTEAFF. CDR3 DNA sequence: TGTGCCAGCAGCCCGGAAGCGTTAGGTAGCCTTATGAACACTGAAGCTTTCTTT.

The V and J genes are TRBV11-1 and TRBJ2-2; 12 bases map to TRBD2. The length of the CDR3 is 15 residues. With 5 bases clipped from V and 6 bases from J, the junction kept 4 bases outside the gene matches. Per germline, CDR1 SGHAT and CDR2 FQDESV (reference sequence). CDR3 in DNA: TGTGCCAGCAGCCCCAGACTAGCGGGAGCCGGGGAGCTGTTTTTT. Protein product: CASSPRLAGAGELFF. Based on the CDR3 plus reference TRBV11-1 and TRBJ2-2, the full variable domain is EAEVAQSPRYKITEKSQAVAFWCDPISGHATLYWYRQILGQGPELLVQFQDESVVDDSQLPKDRFSAERLKGVDSTLKIQPAELGDSAMYLCASSPRLAGAGELFFGEGSRLTVL.

This clone was counted between two and nine times. The chain links TRBV6-1 to TRBJ2-5; 9 bases are shared with TRBD2. V trimming: 3 bases; J trimming: 2 bases; junction bases outside the gene matches: 4. Per germline, CDR1 MNHNS and CDR2 SASEGT. CDR3 length: 15 residues. The CDR3 spells CASSDLAGEQETQYF. CDR3 nucleotide sequence: TGTGCCAGCAGTGACTTAGCGGGAGAGCAAGAGACCCAGTACTTC.

CDR3 sequence reads: CASSPLTGDEQFF. Here the CDR3 DNA reads TGTGCCAGCTCACCACTAACAGGTGATGAGCAGTTCTTC. V is TRBV18 and J is TRBJ2-1; D perhaps matches TRBD1 (5 bases). V lost 1 base and J lost 8, with 9 bases in between. The length of the CDR3 is 13 residues. Germline lookup yields CDR1 KGHSH and CDR2 LQKENI.

The V call is TRBV28, the J call TRBJ1-4; D unclear. Trimming removed 6 bases from V and 8 bases from J, with 10 bases in between. CDR1 MDHEN and CDR2 SYDVKM come from the germline V gene. The CDR3 is 12 amino acids. The CDR3, as DNA: TGTGCCAGCAGGGCCCCGGTCGAAAAACTGTTTTTT. This codes for CASRAPVEKLFF.

The sample holds one count of this clone. The rearrangement uses TRBV5-1 and TRBJ2-7, with TRBD1 identical over 11 bases. Trimming at V came to 2 bases and at J to 5 bases, leaving 6 bases not matched to a gene. The germline V gene has CDR1 SGHRS and CDR2 YFSETQ. The CDR3 extends over 15 amino acids. CDR3 in DNA: TGCGCCAGCAGCTTTTGGACAGGGGGCTACCACGAGCAGTACTTC. Amino acids: CASSFWTGGYHEQYF.